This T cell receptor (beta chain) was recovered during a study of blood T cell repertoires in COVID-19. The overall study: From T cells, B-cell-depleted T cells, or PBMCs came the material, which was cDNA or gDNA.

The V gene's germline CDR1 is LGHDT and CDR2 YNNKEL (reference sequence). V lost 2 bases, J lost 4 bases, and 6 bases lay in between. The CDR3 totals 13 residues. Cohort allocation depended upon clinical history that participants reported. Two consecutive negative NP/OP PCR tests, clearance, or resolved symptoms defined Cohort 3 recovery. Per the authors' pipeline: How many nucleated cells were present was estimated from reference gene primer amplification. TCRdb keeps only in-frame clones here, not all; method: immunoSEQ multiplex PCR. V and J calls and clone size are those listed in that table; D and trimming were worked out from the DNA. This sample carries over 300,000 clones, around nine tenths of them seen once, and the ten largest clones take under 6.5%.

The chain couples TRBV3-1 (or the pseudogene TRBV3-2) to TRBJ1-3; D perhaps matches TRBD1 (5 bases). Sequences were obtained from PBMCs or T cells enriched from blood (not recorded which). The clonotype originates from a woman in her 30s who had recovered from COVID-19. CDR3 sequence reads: CASSQYRGNTIYF. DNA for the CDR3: TGTGCCAGCAGCCAATACAGGGGAAACACCATATATTTT.